This TCR beta chain originates from a study of shared clonotypes between healthy human individuals. It was on ten immunoSEQ deep assay plates that unsorted PBMC DNA was sequenced. Here immunoSEQ multiplex PCR was the method, and the copy in TCRdb shows in-frame clones only, minus some. The repertoire holds about 520,000 clones, with more than 75% as singletons. The germline gives CDR1 MDHEN, CDR2 SYDVKM. The trim removed 6 bases at V and 10 bases at J, leaving 7 bases unmatched. CDR3 length: 13 residues. As regards this clone: Its antigen is undetermined.

Study findings and constraints: In having few donors, the study represented limited genetic and exposure-history diversity.

The receptor was isolated from a woman aged 40 to 49 in good health. Some clones in this sample may be carry-over from other donors' samples. The sequencing sample was made of PBMCs. The chain carries TRBV28 and TRBJ1-5; 9 bases line up with TRBD1. The CDR3 loop is CASSRGQGGPQHF. The CDR3 DNA follows: TGTGCCAGCAGCCGGGGACAGGGAGGCCCCCAGCATTTT. Full variable domain (missing parts from reference TRBV28 and TRBJ1-5): DVKVTQSSRYLVKRTGEKVFLECVQDMDHENMFWYRQDPGLGLRLIYFSYDVKMKEKGDIPEGYSVSREKKERFSLILESASTNQTSMYLCASSRGQGGPQHFGDGTRLSIL.